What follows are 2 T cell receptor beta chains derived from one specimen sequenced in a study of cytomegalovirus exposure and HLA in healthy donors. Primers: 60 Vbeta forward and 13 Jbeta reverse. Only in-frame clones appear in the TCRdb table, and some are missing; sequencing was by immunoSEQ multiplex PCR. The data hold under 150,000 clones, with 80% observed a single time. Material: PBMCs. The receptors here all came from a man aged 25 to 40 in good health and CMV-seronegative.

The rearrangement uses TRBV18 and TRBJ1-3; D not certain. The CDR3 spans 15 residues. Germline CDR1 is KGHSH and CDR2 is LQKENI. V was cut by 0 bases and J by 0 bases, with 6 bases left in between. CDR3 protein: CASSPPHSSGNTIYF. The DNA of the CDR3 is TGTGCCAGCTCACCACCGCACAGCTCTGGAAACACCATATATTTT. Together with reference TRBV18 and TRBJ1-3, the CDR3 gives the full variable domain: NAGVMQNPRHLVRRRGQEARLRCSPMKGHSHVYWYRQLPEEGLKFMVYLQKENIIDESGMPKERFSAEFPKEGPSILRIQQVVRGDSAAYFCASSPPHSSGNTIYFGEGSWLTVV.

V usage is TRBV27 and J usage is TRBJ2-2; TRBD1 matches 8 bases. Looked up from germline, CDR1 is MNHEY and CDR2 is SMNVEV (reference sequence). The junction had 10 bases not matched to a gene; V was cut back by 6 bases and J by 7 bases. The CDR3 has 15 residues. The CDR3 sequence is CASSHSGGGYGELFF. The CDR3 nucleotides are TGTGCCAGCAGCCACTCAGGGGGCGGGTACGGGGAGCTGTTTTTT.